The rows below give T cell receptor beta chains drawn from one sample of a study of cytomegalovirus exposure and HLA in healthy donors. TCRdb's copy holds only in-frame clones and misses some; the assay was immunoSEQ multiplex PCR. This sample yields under 200,000 clones, of which roughly 87% are seen a single time; approximately 0.55% belongs to the top ten. The sample comprised PBMCs. These TCRs come from a woman aged 50 to 60 in good health and CMV-seronegative. Both conserved end residues are part of each CDR3. D genes are given only for firm matches.

V gene: TRBV28
D gene: TRBD1
J gene: TRBJ1-2
CDR3 protein: CASSSGQGTGYTF
CDR3 DNA: TGTGCCAGCAGTTCCGGACAGGGGACTGGCTACACCTTC

V gene: TRBV7-2
D gene: TRBD1
J gene: TRBJ2-7
CDR3 protein: CASSLRTGALRVGSYEQYF
CDR3 DNA: TGTGCCAGCAGCTTACGAACAGGGGCCCTACGGGTTGGCTCCTACGAGCAGTACTTC

V gene: TRBV9
D gene: TRBD2
J gene: TRBJ2-3
CDR3 protein: CASSVVSRTSGASTDTQYF
CDR3 DNA: TGTGCCAGCAGCGTAGTGTCCCGGACTAGCGGGGCTAGCACAGATACGCAGTATTTT

V gene: TRBV7-3
D gene: TRBD2
J gene: TRBJ2-2
CDR3 protein: CASTGPGLASGELFF
CDR3 DNA: TGTGCCAGTACTGGTCCGGGACTAGCCTCCGGGGAGCTGTTTTTT

V gene: TRBV11-1
D gene: NA
J gene: TRBJ2-7
CDR3 protein: CASSLVAGLYEQYF
CDR3 DNA: TGTGCCAGCAGCTTAGTGGCGGGGCTGTATGAGCAGTACTTC

V gene: TRBV4-1
D gene: TRBD1
J gene: TRBJ2-5
CDR3 protein: CASTRGDRGPKTQYF
CDR3 DNA: TGCGCCAGCACCAGAGGGGACAGGGGGCCAAAGACCCAGTACTTC

V gene: TRBV6-1
D gene: NA
J gene: TRBJ1-1
CDR3 protein: CASSEERVSTEAFF
CDR3 DNA: TGTGCCAGCAGTGAAGAACGGGTTTCCACTGAAGCTTTCTTT

V gene: TRBV7-9
D gene: TRBD1
J gene: TRBJ2-2
CDR3 protein: CASSPSTGLRELFF
CDR3 DNA: TGTGCCAGCAGCCCATCGACAGGGCTAAGGGAGCTGTTTTTT

V gene: TRBV29-1
D gene: NA
J gene: TRBJ2-1
CDR3 protein: CSGVTDGEQFF
CDR3 DNA: TGCAGCGGGGTGACTGACGGGGAGCAGTTCTTC

V gene: TRBV7-2
D gene: TRBD2
J gene: TRBJ2-4
CDR3 protein: CASSPGLADVIAKNIQYF
CDR3 DNA: TGTGCCAGCAGCCCGGGACTAGCGGACGTAATAGCCAAAAACATTCAGTACTTC

V gene: TRBV18
D gene: NA
J gene: TRBJ2-7
CDR3 protein: CASSPPGTLNEQYF
CDR3 DNA: TGTGCCAGCTCACCCCCCGGGACTTTAAACGAGCAGTACTTC

V gene: TRBV5-1
D gene: TRBD2
J gene: TRBJ2-5
CDR3 protein: CASSREGRLAGVRETQYF
CDR3 DNA: TGCGCCAGCAGCCGGGAGGGGAGGCTAGCGGGAGTAAGAGAGACCCAGTACTTC

V gene: TRBV7-8
D gene: NA
J gene: TRBJ2-7
CDR3 protein: CASSLGRRDAYEQYF
CDR3 DNA: TGTGCCAGCAGTCTGGGGAGGCGCGACGCCTACGAGCAGTACTTC

V gene: TRBV7-2
D gene: NA
J gene: TRBJ1-5
CDR3 protein: CASSFSGTQPQHF
CDR3 DNA: TGTGCCAGCAGCTTCTCGGGTACACAGCCCCAGCATTTT

V gene: TRBV18
D gene: TRBD1
J gene: TRBJ2-5
CDR3 protein: CASSPRGRETQYF
CDR3 DNA: TGTGCCAGCTCACCGAGGGGGCGAGAGACCCAGTACTTC

V gene: TRBV2
D gene: NA
J gene: TRBJ2-3
CDR3 protein: CASNPEAGLMTDTQYF
CDR3 DNA: TGTGCCAGCAACCCAGAAGCGGGTCTGATGACAGATACGCAGTATTTT

V gene: TRBV5-1
D gene: NA
J gene: TRBJ1-2
CDR3 protein: CASSLSGQGKNGYTF
CDR3 DNA: TGCGCCAGCAGCTTGTCTGGGCAGGGAAAGAATGGCTACACCTTC